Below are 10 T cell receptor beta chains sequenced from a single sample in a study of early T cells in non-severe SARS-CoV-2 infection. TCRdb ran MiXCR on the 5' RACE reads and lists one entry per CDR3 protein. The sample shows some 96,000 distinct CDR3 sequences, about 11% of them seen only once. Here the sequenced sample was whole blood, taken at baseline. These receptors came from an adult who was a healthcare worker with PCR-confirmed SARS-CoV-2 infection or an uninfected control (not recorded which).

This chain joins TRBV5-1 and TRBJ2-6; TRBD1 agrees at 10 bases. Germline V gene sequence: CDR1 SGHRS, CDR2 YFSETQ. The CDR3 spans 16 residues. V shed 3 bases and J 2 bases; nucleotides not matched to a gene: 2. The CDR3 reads CASSSGQGAGANVLTF. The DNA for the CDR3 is TGCGCCAGCAGCTCTGGACAGGGGGCTGGGGCCAACGTCCTGACTTTC.

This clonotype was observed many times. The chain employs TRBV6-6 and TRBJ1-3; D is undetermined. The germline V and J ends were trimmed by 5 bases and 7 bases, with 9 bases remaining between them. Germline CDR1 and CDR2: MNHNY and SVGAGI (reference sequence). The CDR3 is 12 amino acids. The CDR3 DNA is TGTGCCAGCAGTAAAGTCGGGAACACCATATATTTT. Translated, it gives CASSKVGNTIYF.

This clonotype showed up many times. The CDR3 region has the DNA TGCAGTGCCGCCCCAGCGGGCGGGAGGGCCAATGAGCAGTTCTTC. Protein sequence: CSAAPAGGRANEQFF. V and J are TRBV20-1 and TRBJ2-1; 9 positions match TRBD2. This CDR3 is built from 15 residues. V dropped 6 bases and J dropped 6; count of bases not matched to a gene: 12. Germline lookup yields CDR1 DFQATT and CDR2 SNEGSKA (reference sequence).

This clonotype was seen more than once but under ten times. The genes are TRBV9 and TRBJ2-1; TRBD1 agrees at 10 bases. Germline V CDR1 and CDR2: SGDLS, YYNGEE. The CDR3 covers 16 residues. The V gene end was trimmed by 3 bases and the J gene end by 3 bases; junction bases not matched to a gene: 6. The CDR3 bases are TGTGCCAGCAGCGGCCGACAGGGGGCGATCTACAATGAGCAGTTCTTC. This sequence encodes CASSGRQGAIYNEQFF.

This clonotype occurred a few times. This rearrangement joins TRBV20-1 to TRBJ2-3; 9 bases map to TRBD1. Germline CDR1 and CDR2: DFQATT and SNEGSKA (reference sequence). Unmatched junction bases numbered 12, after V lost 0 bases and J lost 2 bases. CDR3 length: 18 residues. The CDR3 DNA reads TGCAGTGCTAGAGAAACCGGTTCGGGGACAGGGTACACAGATACGCAGTATTTT. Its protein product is CSARETGSGTGYTDTQYF.

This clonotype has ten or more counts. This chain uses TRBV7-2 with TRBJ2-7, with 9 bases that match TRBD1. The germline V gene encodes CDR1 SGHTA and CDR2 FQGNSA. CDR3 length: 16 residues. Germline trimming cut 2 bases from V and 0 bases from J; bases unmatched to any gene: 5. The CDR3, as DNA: TGTGCCAGCAGCTTACTTTGGACAGGGGCCTCCTACGAGCAGTACTTC. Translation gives CASSLLWTGASYEQYF. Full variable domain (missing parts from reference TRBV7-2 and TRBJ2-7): GAGVSQSPSNKVTEKGKDVELRCDPISGHTALYWYRQSLGQGLEFLIYFQGNSAPDKSGLPSDRFSAERTGGSVSTLTIQRTQQEDSAVYLCASSLLWTGASYEQYFGPGTRLTVT.

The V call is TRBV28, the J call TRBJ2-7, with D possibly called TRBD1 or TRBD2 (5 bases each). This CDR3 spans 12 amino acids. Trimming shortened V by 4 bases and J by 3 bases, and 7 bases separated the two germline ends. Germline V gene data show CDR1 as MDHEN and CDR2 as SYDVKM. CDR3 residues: CASSWGFYEQYF. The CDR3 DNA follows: TGTGCCAGCAGTTGGGGGTTCTACGAGCAGTACTTC.

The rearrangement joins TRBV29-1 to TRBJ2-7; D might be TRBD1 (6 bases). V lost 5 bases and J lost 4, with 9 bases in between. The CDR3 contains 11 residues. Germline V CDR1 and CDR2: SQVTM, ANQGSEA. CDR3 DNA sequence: TGCAGCGTTAACAGGGAGTACGAGCAGTACTTC. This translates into CSVNREYEQYF.

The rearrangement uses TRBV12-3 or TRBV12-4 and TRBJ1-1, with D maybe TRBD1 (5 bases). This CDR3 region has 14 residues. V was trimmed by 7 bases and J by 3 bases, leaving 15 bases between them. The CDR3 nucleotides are TGTGCCAGCATTCCGGGACCACGATACACTGAAGCTTTCTTT. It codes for CASIPGPRYTEAFF.

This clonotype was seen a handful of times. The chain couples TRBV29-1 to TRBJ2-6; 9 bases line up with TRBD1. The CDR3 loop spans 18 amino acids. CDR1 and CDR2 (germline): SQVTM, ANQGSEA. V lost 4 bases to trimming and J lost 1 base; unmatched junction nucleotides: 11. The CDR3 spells CSVADPGQGLSGANVLTF. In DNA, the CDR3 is TGCAGCGTTGCTGATCCGGGACAGGGCTTATCTGGGGCCAACGTCCTGACTTTC.